This TCR beta chain was captured in a study of blood T cell repertoires in COVID-19. Turning to the study itself: Acute and convalescent COVID-19 specimens originated in the United States, Italy and Spain. In each case, the material was cDNA or gDNA derived from T cells, B-cell-depleted T cells, or PBMCs.

Original analysis: Using reference gene primer amplification, nucleated cell counts were estimated. Only in-frame clones appear in the TCRdb table, and some are missing; sequencing was by immunoSEQ multiplex PCR. The DNA gave D and trimming, while V, J and clone size come from that table. This table holds roughly 110,000 clones, roughly 85% found once. Sequencing input: peripheral blood. This clonotype originated in a human donor in a cohort sampled during active COVID-19.

In nucleotides, the CDR3 is TGCGCCAGCAGCCCAGGGGCCCAAGAGACCCAGTACTTC. It codes for CASSPGAQETQYF. The chain combines TRBV5-1 with TRBJ2-5; possible D gene TRBD1, 6 bases. The ends were cut back, 4 bases at V and 1 base at J, with 8 bases in the middle. The CDR3 loop spans 13 amino acids. Germline V gives CDR1 SGHRS, CDR2 YFSETQ.